The sample holds a few counts of the clone carrying this T cell receptor (beta chain). The sample's time point: pre-sensitization, week 0. As to treatment: therapeutic diphenylcyclopropenone sensitization with weekly scalp DPC. Each donor was an alopecia patient between 18 and 70 years of age who qualified for DPC. This entry comes from a study of human T cells and chemical hapten exposure. The wider study: Sensitization used 2% DPC on roughly 2 cm by roughly 2 cm upper inner arm skin.

As the library was built, unique molecular identifiers were attached to individual cDNA molecules. TCRdb called the RACE reads again in MiXCR, with one record for every CDR3 protein. Of 300,000 to 400,000 distinct CDR3 sequences listed, more than 4.5% are singletons. The sequences come from whole blood, collected in connection with sensitization to the hapten diphenylcyclopropenone (DPC). This clonotype was obtained from a woman between 50 and 59 years old with alopecia areata. Some clones in this sample may be carry-over from other donors' samples.

The CDR3 spells CASSQAPRWEQYF. In DNA form, the CDR3 reads TGTGCCAGCAGTCAGGCCCCCCGTTGGGAGCAGTACTTC. The J gene is TRBJ2-7, the V gene TRBV27; D remains ambiguous. The CDR3 loop spans 13 amino acids. Germline CDR1 and CDR2: MNHEY and SMNVEV (reference sequence). V shed 5 bases and J shed 7 bases, with 15 bases lying between them.